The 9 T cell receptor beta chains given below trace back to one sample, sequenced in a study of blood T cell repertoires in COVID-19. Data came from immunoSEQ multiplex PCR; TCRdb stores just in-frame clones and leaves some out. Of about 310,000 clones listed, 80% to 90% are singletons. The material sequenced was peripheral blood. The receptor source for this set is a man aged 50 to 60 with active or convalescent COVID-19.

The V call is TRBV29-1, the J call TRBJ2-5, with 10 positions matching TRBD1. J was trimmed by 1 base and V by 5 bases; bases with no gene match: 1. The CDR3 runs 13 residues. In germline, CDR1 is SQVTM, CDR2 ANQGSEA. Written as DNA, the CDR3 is TGCAGCGTTAGGGACAGGGGCCAAGAGACCCAGTACTTC. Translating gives CSVRDRGQETQYF.

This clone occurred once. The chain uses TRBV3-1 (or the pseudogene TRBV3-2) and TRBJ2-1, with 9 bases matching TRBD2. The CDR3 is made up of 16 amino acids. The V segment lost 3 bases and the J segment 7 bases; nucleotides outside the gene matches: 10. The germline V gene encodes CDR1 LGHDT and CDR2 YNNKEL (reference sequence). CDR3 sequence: CASSHLGGRAVNEQFF. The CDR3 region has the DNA TGTGCCAGCAGCCATTTGGGCGGGAGGGCCGTGAATGAGCAGTTCTTC.

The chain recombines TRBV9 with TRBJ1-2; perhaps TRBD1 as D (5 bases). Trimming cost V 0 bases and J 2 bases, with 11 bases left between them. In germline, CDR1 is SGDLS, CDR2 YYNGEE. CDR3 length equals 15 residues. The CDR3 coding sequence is TGTGCCAGCAGCGTAGGGGGAGGGGAGAACTATGGCTACACCTTC. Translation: CASSVGGGENYGYTF.

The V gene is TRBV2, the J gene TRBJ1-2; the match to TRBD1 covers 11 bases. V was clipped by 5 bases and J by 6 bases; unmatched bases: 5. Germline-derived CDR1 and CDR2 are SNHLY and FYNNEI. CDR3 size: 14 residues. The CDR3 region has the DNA TGTGCCAGCAGTCGGACAGGGGGCGGGCATGGCTACACCTTC. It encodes CASSRTGGGHGYTF. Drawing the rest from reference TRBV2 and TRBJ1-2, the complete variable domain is EPEVTQTPSHQVTQMGQEVILRCVPISNHLYFYWYRQILGQKVEFLVSFYNNEISEKSEIFDDQFSVERPDGSNFTLKIRSTKLEDSAMYFCASSRTGGGHGYTFGSGTRLTVV.

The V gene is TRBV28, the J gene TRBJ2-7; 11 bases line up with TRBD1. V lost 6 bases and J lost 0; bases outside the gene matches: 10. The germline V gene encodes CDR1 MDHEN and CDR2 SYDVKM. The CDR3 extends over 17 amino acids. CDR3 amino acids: CASRKTRGQGGSYEQYF. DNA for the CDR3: TGTGCCAGCAGAAAAACCCGGGGACAGGGGGGCTCCTACGAGCAGTACTTC.

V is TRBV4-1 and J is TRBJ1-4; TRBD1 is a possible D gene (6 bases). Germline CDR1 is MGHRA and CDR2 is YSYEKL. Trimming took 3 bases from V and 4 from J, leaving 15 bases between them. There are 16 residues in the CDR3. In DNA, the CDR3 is TGCGCCAGCAGCCACTCCAGGGGTTCCCTTAATGAAAAACTGTTTTTT. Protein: CASSHSRGSLNEKLFF.

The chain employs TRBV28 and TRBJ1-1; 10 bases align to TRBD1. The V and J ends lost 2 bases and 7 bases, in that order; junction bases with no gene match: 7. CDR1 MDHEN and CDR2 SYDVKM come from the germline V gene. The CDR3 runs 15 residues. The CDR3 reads CASSLIGQGDIEAFF. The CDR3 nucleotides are TGTGCCAGCAGTTTAATCGGACAGGGGGACATTGAAGCTTTCTTT.

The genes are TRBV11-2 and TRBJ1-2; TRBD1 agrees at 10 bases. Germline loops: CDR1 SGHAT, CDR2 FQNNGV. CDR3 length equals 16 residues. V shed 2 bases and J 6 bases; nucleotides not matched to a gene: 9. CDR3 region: CASSLNFRGQGNGYTF. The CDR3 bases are TGTGCCAGCAGCTTAAATTTTCGGGGACAGGGGAATGGCTACACCTTC.

Here the CDR3 DNA reads TGTGCCAGCACCCGGGACAGCAGGAGCAGCAATCAGCCCCAGCATTTT. Translated: CASTRDSRSSNQPQHF. This chain connects TRBV9 to TRBJ1-5, with 7 bases aligning to TRBD1. CDR1 is SGDLS and CDR2 is YYNGEE in the germline V gene. This CDR3 contains 16 residues. The ends lost 6 bases at V and 1 base at J; junction bases unmatched: 10. The full variable domain, rest sourced from reference TRBV9 and TRBJ1-5, is DSGVTQTPKHLITATGQRVTLRCSPRSGDLSVYWYQQSLDQGLQFLIQYYNGEERAKGNILERFSAQQFPDLHSELNLSSLELGDSALYFCASTRDSRSSNQPQHFGDGTRLSIL.